This T cell receptor (beta chain) comes out of a study of T cell changes during pregnancy in multiple sclerosis. The CDR3 is made up of 16 amino acids. With 4 bases clipped from V and 3 bases from J, the junction kept 5 bases outside the gene matches. Germline CDR1 is SGHRS and CDR2 is YFSETQ. Profiling relied on immunoSEQ multiplex PCR, and the TCRdb table lists in-frame clones only, not all of them. In the table there are 65,000 to 90,000 clones, 90% to 95% of which are singletons. The chain combines TRBV5-1 with TRBJ2-3, with 13 nucleotides matching TRBD2. The clonotype was recovered from a female donor in good health, serving as a control in a pregnancy study. Some clones in this sample may be carry-over from other donors' samples. The specimen was PBMCs, collected in the first trimester of pregnancy. CDR3 protein: CASSRGLAGETDTQYF. The CDR3, as DNA: TGCGCCAGCAGCAGAGGACTAGCGGGAGAGACAGATACGCAGTATTTT.